Each of the 23 T cell receptor beta chains below was sequenced from the same sample in a study of T cell responses to AZD1222 COVID-19 vaccine. Here immunoSEQ multiplex PCR was the method, and the copy in TCRdb shows in-frame clones only, minus some. This table has 130,000 or so clones, more than 80% appearing once. The source material was peripheral blood, sampled on day 0 of MenACWY control vaccination. These receptor sequences come from an adult in good health.

The chain couples TRBV19 to TRBJ2-1; 7 bases are shared with TRBD2. V dropped 7 bases and J dropped 12; count of bases not matched to a gene: 12. CDR1 LNHDA and CDR2 SQIVND come from the germline V gene (reference sequence). The CDR3 runs 13 residues. In nucleotides, the CDR3 is TGTGCCAGTACACCGGGGGTAGCGGGTAGGCAGTTCTTC. Amino acid sequence: CASTPGVAGRQFF. The variable domain in full, completed from reference TRBV19 and TRBJ2-1, reads DGGITQSPKYLFRKEGQNVTLSCEQNLNHDAMYWYRQDPGQGLRLIYYSQIVNDFQKGDIAEGYSVSREKKESFPLTVTSAQKNPTAFYLCASTPGVAGRQFFGPGTRLTVL.

The J gene is TRBJ2-1, the V gene TRBV7-3; D is unresolved. Germline values: CDR1 SGHTA, CDR2 FQGTGA. This CDR3 is built from 14 residues. V lost 0 bases and J lost 10, with 13 bases in between. The CDR3 region has the DNA TGTGCCAGCAGCTTAACGGGCCCCCAGGAGGAGCAGTTCTTC. Its protein product is CASSLTGPQEEQFF.

The chain joins TRBV10-3 to TRBJ1-4; 11 bases fit TRBD1. The trim removed 4 bases at V and 6 bases at J, leaving 4 bases unmatched. Germline loops: CDR1 ENHRY, CDR2 SYGVKD. This CDR3 is 15 amino acids long. The CDR3 DNA reads as TGTGCCATCAGTGCGGACAGGGGGCCCTATGAAAAACTGTTTTTT. This encodes CAISADRGPYEKLFF.

The chain carries TRBV3-1 (or the pseudogene TRBV3-2) and TRBJ2-3; 9 bases are shared with TRBD2. Per the germline V gene, CDR1 is LGHDT and CDR2 is YNNKEL (reference sequence). The V gene end was trimmed by 6 bases and the J gene end by 1 base; junction bases not matched to a gene: 5. The CDR3 runs to 15 residues. This CDR3 reads CASSQLAGRTDTQYF. The CDR3 region has the DNA TGTGCCAGCAGTCAGCTAGCGGGGCGCACAGATACGCAGTATTTT.

The chain has TRBV5-6 and TRBJ2-3; D ambiguous. This CDR3 spans 15 amino acids. V gave up 2 bases and J gave up 3 bases, with 13 bases separating them. Germline loops: CDR1 SGHDT, CDR2 YYEEEE. The CDR3 DNA reads as TGTGCCAGCAGCTTAAGGGTACGAGGTACAGATACGCAGTATTTT. It translates to CASSLRVRGTDTQYF.

This clone was counted a single time. The V gene is TRBV12-5, the J gene TRBJ2-2, with TRBD1 matching over 8 bases. Per germline, CDR1 LGHNT and CDR2 FRNRAP. Trimming removed 1 base from V and 1 base from J; junction bases left unmatched: 5. CDR3 length equals 17 residues. The CDR3 spells CASGLGPTGENTGELFF. CDR3 sequence (DNA): TGTGCTAGTGGTTTGGGACCGACAGGGGAGAACACCGGGGAGCTGTTTTTT.

This CDR3 reads CAWSEDRSYSNQPQHF. In DNA form, the CDR3 reads TGTGCCTGGAGTGAGGACAGAAGTTATAGCAATCAGCCCCAGCATTTT. This chain joins TRBV30 and TRBJ1-5, with D tentatively TRBD1 (6 bases). The V end was cut by 1 base, the J end by 0 bases, with 13 bases between. Germline assignment: CDR1 GTSNPN and CDR2 SVGIG (reference sequence). There are 16 residues in the CDR3.

In nucleotides, the CDR3 is TGTGCCAGCAGTTTAACCGAGGGGTCGCTCCAAGAGACCCAGTACTTC. Protein: CASSLTEGSLQETQYF. The rearrangement joins TRBV27 to TRBJ2-5; D may correspond to TRBD1 or TRBD2 (5 bases each). Germline CDR1 MNHEY, CDR2 SMNVEV (reference sequence). V was cut by 2 bases and J by 1 base, with 14 bases left in between. There are 16 residues in the CDR3.

The V and J genes are TRBV19 and TRBJ1-3; D remains ambiguous. Per the germline V gene, CDR1 is LNHDA and CDR2 is SQIVND (reference sequence). V was pared by 3 bases and J by 0 bases, with 9 bases between. The CDR3 consists of 15 residues. CDR3 loop: CASSILDSSGNTIYF. CDR3 DNA: TGTGCCAGTAGTATTTTGGACTCCTCTGGAAACACCATATATTTT.

The chain recombines TRBV18 with TRBJ2-7, with TRBD2 matching 13 bases. Trimming at V came to 3 bases and at J to 7 bases, leaving 9 bases not matched to a gene. Germline V lookup: CDR1 KGHSH, CDR2 LQKENI. The CDR3 loop spans 16 amino acids. The CDR3 protein is CASSPPGLAGIGEQYF. The CDR3 nucleotides are TGTGCCAGCTCACCCCCGGGACTAGCGGGAATCGGAGAGCAGTACTTC.

V and J are TRBV5-1 and TRBJ1-2; D is perhaps TRBD1 (5 bases). The CDR3 extends over 14 amino acids. In germline, CDR1 is SGHRS, CDR2 YFSETQ. V gave up 4 bases and J gave up 8 bases, with 18 bases separating them. CDR3 nucleotides: TGCGCCAGCAGCCTCACCGGGGCAGGGTCCGGCTACACCTTC. This translates into CASSLTGAGSGYTF.

This chain joins TRBV7-9 and TRBJ1-2; 9 bases fit TRBD1. This CDR3 region has 14 residues. Germline loops: CDR1 SEHNR, CDR2 FQNEAQ (reference sequence). V dropped 5 bases and J dropped 7; count of bases not matched to a gene: 8. The chain's CDR3 is CASSEGQGTFGYTF. CDR3 sequence (DNA): TGTGCCAGCAGCGAGGGACAGGGTACCTTTGGCTACACCTTC.

This chain connects TRBV13 to TRBJ2-7; no clear D. The V gene's germline CDR1 is PRHDT and CDR2 FYEKMQ (reference sequence). The CDR3 length is 15 residues. Deletions cut 5 bases from V and 2 bases from J, with 16 bases between. CDR3 sequence: CASSPVGGGPYEQYF. In DNA, the CDR3 is TGTGCCAGCAGCCCCGTCGGTGGCGGACCCTACGAGCAGTACTTC.

The V gene is TRBV27, the J gene TRBJ2-2; tentative D call: TRBD1 (6 bases). In germline, CDR1 is MNHEY, CDR2 SMNVEV (reference sequence). This CDR3 has 16 amino acids. V lost 1 base to trimming and J lost 1 base, with 10 bases between them. CDR3 bases: TGTGCCAGCAGTTTATTGGGCAGGGGGAACACCGGGGAGCTGTTTTTT. Encoded protein: CASSLLGRGNTGELFF.

The chain uses TRBV5-1 and TRBJ1-1; 10 bases match TRBD1. The J segment lost 5 bases and the V segment lost 4 bases, leaving 2 bases of the junction unmatched. The germline CDR1 and CDR2 sequences are SGHRS and YFSETQ. The CDR3 has 13 amino acids. The chain's CDR3 is CASSPGQGTEAFF. CDR3 sequence (DNA): TGCGCCAGCAGCCCGGGACAGGGGACTGAAGCTTTCTTT.

The chain links TRBV28 to TRBJ2-1, with 7 bases matching TRBD1. The trim removed 5 bases at V and 6 bases at J, leaving 13 bases unmatched. The CDR3 length is 16 residues. Germline-derived CDR1 and CDR2 are MDHEN and SYDVKM. The CDR3 nucleotides are TGTGCCAGCAGTGAAGGGGGCTCGAAGTTCCTCAATGAGCAGTTCTTC. The encoded protein is CASSEGGSKFLNEQFF.

The chain uses TRBV5-1 and TRBJ1-4; 7 bases fit TRBD1. Looked up from germline, CDR1 is SGHRS and CDR2 is YFSETQ. This CDR3 spans 14 amino acids. Trimming at V came to 5 bases and at J to 5 bases, leaving 6 bases not matched to a gene. This CDR3 reads CASREGQPNEKLFF. The DNA of the CDR3 is TGCGCCAGCAGGGAGGGACAGCCGAATGAAAAACTGTTTTTT.

This chain joins TRBV11-2 and TRBJ2-2, with D tentatively TRBD1 (5 bases). This CDR3 contains 14 residues. The germline V gene has CDR1 SGHAT and CDR2 FQNNGV. The V end lost 3 bases, the J end lost 7 bases, and 12 bases lay between the germline ends. CDR3 loop: CASSLVQGIGELFF. The CDR3 nucleotides read TGTGCCAGCAGCTTGGTCCAGGGTATCGGGGAGCTGTTTTTT. The complete variable domain, with remaining parts taken from reference TRBV11-2 and TRBJ2-2, reads EAGVAQSPRYKIIEKRQSVAFWCNPISGHATLYWYQQILGQGPKLLIQFQNNGVVDDSQLPKDRFSAERLKGVDSTLKIQPAKLEDSAVYLCASSLVQGIGELFFGEGSRLTVL.

CDR3 amino acids: CASSSDRGGYTF. CDR3 DNA: TGTGCCAGCAGCTCGGACAGGGGTGGCTACACCTTC. The chain uses TRBV13 and TRBJ1-2; 9 bases line up with TRBD1. The CDR3 is 12 residues long. Per the germline V gene, CDR1 is PRHDT and CDR2 is FYEKMQ (reference sequence). J lost 7 bases, V lost 4 bases, and 1 base had no gene match. The entire variable domain, with the rest obtained from reference TRBV13 and TRBJ1-2, is as follows: AAGVIQSPRHLIKEKRETATLKCYPIPRHDTVYWYQQGPGQDPQFLISFYEKMQSDKGSIPDRFSAQQFSDYHSELNMSSLELGDSALYFCASSSDRGGYTFGSGTRLTVV.

This chain connects TRBV5-4 to TRBJ1-2; 8 bases agree with TRBD1. The V gene end was trimmed by 3 bases and the J gene end by 4 bases; junction bases not matched to a gene: 5. In germline, CDR1 is SGHNT, CDR2 YYREEE (reference sequence). The CDR3 totals 14 residues. The DNA for the CDR3 is TGTGCCAGCAGCTCGGACAGGGCCGGCTATGGCTACACCTTC. This sequence encodes CASSSDRAGYGYTF.

The gene calls are TRBV7-9 and TRBJ1-1; a weak D match, TRBD1 (6 bases). The germline V gene encodes CDR1 SEHNR and CDR2 FQNEAQ (reference sequence). The V gene lost 4 bases and the J gene lost 2 bases, with 11 bases spanning the gap. The CDR3 covers 14 residues. The CDR3 DNA sequence: TGTGCCAGCAGCTCACCGGGACAAAACACTGAAGCTTTCTTT. This codes for CASSSPGQNTEAFF. Supplemented by reference TRBV7-9 and TRBJ1-1, the full variable domain reads DTGVSQNPRHKITKRGQNVTFRCDPISEHNRLYWYRQTLGQGPEFLTYFQNEAQLEKSRLLSDRFSAERPKGSFSTLEIQRTEQGDSAMYLCASSSPGQNTEAFFGQGTRLTVV.

The rearrangement uses TRBV19 and TRBJ2-1; D not resolved. Germline V gene data show CDR1 as LNHDA and CDR2 as SQIVND (reference sequence). The CDR3 loop spans 16 amino acids. V was clipped by 5 bases and J by 0 bases, with 14 bases between them. The CDR3 sequence: CASSLITLPSYNEQFF. CDR3 DNA: TGTGCCAGTAGTCTCATTACTCTCCCCTCCTACAATGAGCAGTTCTTC.

This chain links TRBV25-1 with TRBJ2-2, with D perhaps TRBD1 (5 bases). The V gene's germline CDR1 is MGHDK and CDR2 SYGVNS. V was cut by 2 bases and J by 0 bases, with 7 bases left in between. The CDR3 consists of 15 residues. As DNA, the CDR3 is TGTGCCAGCAGTGAAGTCAGGGCGAACACCGGGGAGCTGTTTTTT. Translating gives CASSEVRANTGELFF.